A selection of T cell receptor beta chains follows, all from one sample in a study of blood T cell repertoires in COVID-19. Clones were read by immunoSEQ multiplex PCR, and TCRdb kept only the in-frame ones, dropping some. The sample has about 170,000 clones; around 80% are singletons. The sample taken for sequencing was PBMCs or T cells enriched from blood (not recorded which). The receptors were sampled from a woman in her 70s in a cohort exposed to, infected with or recovered from COVID-19 (not recorded which). The CDR3 runs from the conserved cysteine through the conserved F or W. The order of the fields is J gene, V gene, D gene, clone size, CDR3 DNA, CDR3 protein. The D gene is left open where the match is weak. Some rows have no size entry. The others give once, few or many, or a class for an expanded clone.

TRBJ2-6	TRBV28	.	.	TGTGCCAGCAGTACAAGCAAGACAGGACTGGGGGCCAACGTCCTGACTTTC	CASSTSKTGLGANVLTF
TRBJ1-5	TRBV18	.	.	TGTGCCAGCTCACCGACAGCTTATCAGCCCCAGCATTTT	CASSPTAYQPQHF
TRBJ2-5	TRBV18	.	few	TGTGCCAGCTCCCCGGGGACTCTACAAGAGACCCAGTACTTC	CASSPGTLQETQYF
TRBJ2-1	TRBV2	TRBD2	.	TGTGCCAGCACCCAAATGGGACTAGCCACCTACAATGAGCAGTTCTTC	CASTQMGLATYNEQFF
TRBJ1-5	TRBV18	.	.	TGTGCCAGCTCACCTACCGCGGGGGGGGGCAATCAGCCCCAGCATTTT	CASSPTAGGGNQPQHF
TRBJ2-1	TRBV5-1	.	.	TGCGCCAGCAGCGAGGACACGGAGGGCAATGAGCAGTTCTTC	CASSEDTEGNEQFF
TRBJ1-4	TRBV13	.	.	TGTGCCAGCAGCTTACAGGGTGATGAAAAACTGTTTTTT	CASSLQGDEKLFF
TRBJ2-5	TRBV29-1	TRBD2	.	TGCAGCGTTGCGACTAGCGGGAGCCAAGAGACCCAGTACTTC	CSVATSGSQETQYF
TRBJ2-7	TRBV3-1/TRBV3-2	TRBD1	.	TGTGCCAGCAGCCAAGACCCGGGACAGGCACCAACCTCTCCCTCCCAAGGCTACGAGCAGTACTTC	CASSQDPGQAPTSPSQGYEQYF
TRBJ1-5	TRBV5-6	.	.	TGTGCCAGCAGCCATACCCGCGAGACACAGGGACCTAATCAGCCCCAGCATTTT	CASSHTRETQGPNQPQHF
TRBJ2-5	TRBV24-1	TRBD1	.	TGTGCCACCAGTGACCGGACAGGGATCCAGACCCAGTACTTC	CATSDRTGIQTQYF
TRBJ2-7	TRBV4-3	TRBD1	.	TGCGCCAGCAGCCAGGGGACAGGGCTCATCTACGAGCAGTACTTC	CASSQGTGLIYEQYF
TRBJ1-2	TRBV6-1	TRBD1	few	TGTGCCAGCAGTGAAGCCGGGACAGGATCTCGGTATGGCTACACCTTC	CASSEAGTGSRYGYTF
TRBJ2-1	TRBV27	TRBD1	.	TGTGCCAGCACCCCTTCGGGACAGGGGAGGGGTGGGCAGTTCTTC	CASTPSGQGRGGQFF
TRBJ2-1	TRBV5-4	TRBD2	.	TGTGCCAGCAGCCCCCAGACTAGCGGGAGTCTGGGTGAGCAGTTCTTC	CASSPQTSGSLGEQFF
TRBJ2-3	TRBV28	TRBD2	.	TGTGCCAGCAGTTTAGTCCTAGCGGGAGTGGGGGGAGGCACAGATACGCAGTATTTT	CASSLVLAGVGGGTDTQYF
TRBJ2-7	TRBV5-1	TRBD1	.	TGCGCCAGCAGCCCAAAACAGGGGCTAGGGGACGAGCAGTACTTC	CASSPKQGLGDEQYF
TRBJ1-3	TRBV10-2	.	once	TGCGCCAGCAGTGCATCTGGAAACACCATATATTTT	CASSASGNTIYF
TRBJ2-7	TRBV15	TRBD1	.	TGTGCCACCAGCAGAGGAGGACAGGACTACGAGCAGTACTTC	CATSRGGQDYEQYF
TRBJ2-1	TRBV7-3	.	.	TGTGCCAGCAGCTCAGGGTTACTCAATGAGCAGTTCTTC	CASSSGLLNEQFF
TRBJ2-7	TRBV7-9	.	.	TGTGCCAGCAGCTTAAGTGCGGGAAGCAATGGGAAGTACTTC	CASSLSAGSNGKYF
TRBJ2-5	TRBV10-2	TRBD2	.	TGCGCCAGCAGTAGACTAGCGGGAGGGGGGCGGCAAGAGACCCAGTACTTC	CASSRLAGGGRQETQYF
TRBJ2-2	TRBV12-5	.	.	TGTGCTAGTGGCCCCTGGACACAGAACACCGGGGAGCTGTTTTTT	CASGPWTQNTGELFF
TRBJ1-1	TRBV28	TRBD1	.	TGTGCCAGCAGTCGGACAGGGGGCGCAGCTTTCTTT	CASSRTGGAAFF
TRBJ2-1	TRBV5-1	TRBD1	.	TGCGCCACCACACAGGGGGGTCAACGGAATGAGCAGTTCTTC	CATTQGGQRNEQFF
TRBJ1-3	TRBV18	.	.	TGTGCCAGCTCACCAACCCCAGGCTCTGGAAACACCATATATTTT	CASSPTPGSGNTIYF
TRBJ1-1	TRBV7-3	.	.	TGTGCCAGCAGCTTTCAGGTCGACACTGAAGCTTTCTTT	CASSFQVDTEAFF
TRBJ1-1	TRBV5-1	.	.	TGCGCCAGCAGTCTACCGACAGTGAACACTGAAGCTTTCTTT	CASSLPTVNTEAFF
TRBJ1-5	TRBV10-2	.	.	TGCGCCAGCAGGTTTCGTAGCAATCAGCCCCAGCATTTT	CASRFRSNQPQHF